This TCR beta chain emerged from a study of T cells in Graves' hyperthyroidism and ophthalmopathy. Findings of the study overall: With a median lead of about six months before onset, the model predicted ophthalmopathy.

Graves' hyperthyroidism was deemed stable given no ophthalmopathy progression within 18 months. Trimming cost V 3 bases and J 3 bases, with 16 bases left between them. The CDR3 runs 15 residues. Germline V gene sequence: CDR1 SGHDT, CDR2 YYEEEE. Researchers took RNA transcripts and amplified the TCR beta CDR3 regions from them. HTBI primers were employed in a first-round RT-PCR of the TCR CDR3. TCRdb redid the calling of the multiplex PCR reads with MiXCR, one entry per CDR3 protein. The sample has around 420,000 distinct CDR3 sequences, around 13% seen once. For this clonotype: Its antigen remains unidentified.

The chain couples TRBV5-6 to TRBJ2-7; D possibly corresponds to TRBD1 (5 bases). Sequences were obtained from blood. This TCR was sampled from a woman between 18 and 30 years old with Graves' hyperthyroidism. The CDR3 DNA reads TGTGCCAGCAGCTCTGGGGCGGCCCCGCGCTACGAGCAGTACTTC. Amino acid sequence: CASSSGAAPRYEQYF.